These 12 T cell receptor beta chains share one sample of origin, sequenced in a study of T-cell reconstitution after alpha-beta-depleted transplantation in children. Unique molecular identifiers were incorporated when the TCRbeta library was constructed. TCRdb reprocessed the PCR reads via MiXCR and lists one record per CDR3 protein. The sample yields approximately 85,000 distinct CDR3 sequences, about a sixth seen once. Material: PBMCs, mostly from graft donor cells, obtained 180 days after TCRalphabeta/CD19-depleted stem cell transplant. The source of these receptors is a male patient under 10 years old who had a stem cell transplant for acute lymphoblastic leukemia, so the T cells may come from the graft donor.

The chain uses TRBV9 and TRBJ2-2; TRBD1 matches at 8 bases. The CDR3 consists of 17 residues. The junction had 8 bases not matched to a gene; V was cut back by 1 base and J by 3 bases. The germline V gene encodes CDR1 SGDLS and CDR2 YYNGEE. The CDR3: CASSVSSLGQDTGELFF. The CDR3 DNA reads as TGTGCCAGCAGCGTATCTTCTTTGGGACAGGACACCGGGGAGCTGTTTTTT. Based on the CDR3 plus reference TRBV9 and TRBJ2-2, the full variable domain is DSGVTQTPKHLITATGQRVTLRCSPRSGDLSVYWYQQSLDQGLQFLIQYYNGEERAKGNILERFSAQQFPDLHSELNLSSLELGDSALYFCASSVSSLGQDTGELFFGEGSRLTVL.

The gene calls are TRBV7-2 and TRBJ2-1, with 11 bases fitting TRBD2. The length of the CDR3 is 16 residues. V shed 4 bases, J shed 6 bases, and the junction held 8 bases outside the gene matches. Germline V CDR1 and CDR2: SGHTA, FQGNSA. Here the CDR3 DNA reads TGTGCCAGCAGCTGGAATCTAGCGGGGGGCCCCAATGAGCAGTTCTTC. Its protein is CASSWNLAGGPNEQFF. The full variable domain, completed using reference TRBV7-2 and TRBJ2-1, is GAGVSQSPSNKVTEKGKDVELRCDPISGHTALYWYRQSLGQGLEFLIYFQGNSAPDKSGLPSDRFSAERTGGSVSTLTIQRTQQEDSAVYLCASSWNLAGGPNEQFFGPGTRLTVL.

This chain joins TRBV7-2 and TRBJ1-5; 8 bases align to TRBD1. From germline, CDR1 is SGHTA and CDR2 FQGNSA. With 5 bases clipped from V and 2 bases from J, the junction kept 2 bases outside the gene matches. This CDR3 has 14 residues. CDR3 residues: CASSPDRGNQPQHF. The DNA of the CDR3 is TGTGCCAGCAGCCCGGACAGGGGCAATCAGCCCCAGCATTTT.

This clonotype has only a few counts. The V call is TRBV29-1, the J call TRBJ2-1, with D tentatively TRBD1 (9 bases). Trimming removed 7 bases from V and 3 bases from J, with 40 bases in between. Looked up from germline, CDR1 is SQVTM and CDR2 is ANQGSEA. The CDR3 contains 22 residues. The CDR3 coding sequence is TGCAGCGCCGTCTCCGGGACAGGGAATCGGTTGAGCGGGAGCCCGGGCTACAATGAGCAGTTCTTC. This sequence encodes CSAVSGTGNRLSGSPGYNEQFF.

The rearrangement links TRBV7-9 to TRBJ2-1, with D perhaps being TRBD1 or TRBD2 (6 bases each). This CDR3 is built from 15 residues. Deletions cut 3 bases from V and 4 bases from J, with 13 bases between. In germline, CDR1 is SEHNR, CDR2 FQNEAQ (reference sequence). The DNA of the CDR3 is TGTGCCAGCAGCTTCAGGGGAGGTTTTTACAATGAGCAGTTCTTC. Amino acids: CASSFRGGFYNEQFF.

The chain recombines TRBV6-5 with TRBJ2-5; the match to TRBD2 covers 15 bases. CDR1 and CDR2 (germline): MNHEY, SVGAGI. V gave up 2 bases and J gave up 3 bases; unmatched junction bases: 4. The length of the CDR3 is 17 residues. CDR3 loop: CASSYPGLAGGKETQYF. CDR3 bases: TGTGCCAGCAGTTACCCGGGACTAGCGGGAGGAAAAGAGACCCAGTACTTC.

This clonotype was observed many times. V is TRBV20-1 and J is TRBJ2-5, with D uncertain. The CDR3 is 16 residues long. Trimming took off 4 bases at V and 0 bases at J, with 18 bases between the two ends. Germline loops: CDR1 DFQATT, CDR2 SNEGSKA (reference sequence). CDR3 coding DNA: TGCAGTGCTACAAACCCACGGCCAGCGAACCAAGAGACCCAGTACTTC. It encodes CSATNPRPANQETQYF.

The chain has TRBV9 and TRBJ2-5; D is undetermined. This CDR3 region has 15 residues. The germline V gene has CDR1 SGDLS and CDR2 YYNGEE. Trimming removed 4 bases from V and 5 bases from J, with 18 bases in between. CDR3: CASSTRTDGWETQYF. The CDR3 bases are TGTGCCAGCAGCACGCGGACGGACGGATGGGAGACCCAGTACTTC.

The chain uses TRBV2 and TRBJ1-5, with D maybe TRBD1 (6 bases). The CDR3 runs 14 residues. Germline V CDR1 and CDR2: SNHLY, FYNNEI. Trimming stripped 7 bases from V and 5 bases from J, with 15 bases between. CDR3 sequence (DNA): TGTGCCAGCAAAGTGGAGGCAGGGGATCAGCCCCAGCATTTT. This translates into CASKVEAGDQPQHF. Based on the CDR3 plus reference TRBV2 and TRBJ1-5, the full variable domain is EPEVTQTPSHQVTQMGQEVILRCVPISNHLYFYWYRQILGQKVEFLVSFYNNEISEKSEIFDDQFSVERPDGSNFTLKIRSTKLEDSAMYFCASKVEAGDQPQHFGDGTRLSIL.

The CDR3 protein is CASSSTGKSAYEQYF. DNA of the CDR3: TGTGCCAGCAGCTCCACAGGGAAATCCGCCTACGAGCAGTACTTC. The chain employs TRBV7-9 and TRBJ2-7, with a tentative D call TRBD1 (6 bases). The length of the CDR3 is 15 residues. V was shortened by 4 bases and J by 2 bases, with 15 bases between the two germline ends. The germline CDR1 and CDR2 sequences are SEHNR and FQNEAQ (reference sequence).

This clonotype was seen a few times. The chain combines TRBV2 with TRBJ2-7; unclear D gene. Germline loops: CDR1 SNHLY, CDR2 FYNNEI. The CDR3 is made up of 12 amino acids. The V and J ends lost 3 bases and 4 bases respectively, with 7 bases between them. CDR3 protein: CASSDQDYEQYF. In DNA form, the CDR3 reads TGTGCCAGCAGTGACCAGGATTACGAGCAGTACTTC.

The chain employs TRBV10-3 and TRBJ2-5, with 11 bases fitting TRBD1. Germline V gene sequence: CDR1 ENHRY, CDR2 SYGVKD. The trim removed 6 bases at V and 5 bases at J, leaving 8 bases unmatched. This CDR3 is built from 15 residues. This chain's CDR3 is CAIRTGQGAFETQYF. CDR3 nucleotides: TGTGCCATCAGGACTGGACAGGGGGCATTCGAGACCCAGTACTTC.